This TCR beta chain was identified during a study of human T cells and chemical hapten exposure. Study-wide context: On the upper back, patch tests were applied with 0.01% DPC and read at 6 days.

Original data processing: A per-sample median of 95,638 TCRs was observed, with a range of 23,224 to 690,600. Via MiXCR, TCRdb re-called the RACE reads, giving one row per CDR3 protein. The V and J calls and clone size come from TCRdb's table, not from the authors' own analysis. The sample includes roughly 97,000 distinct CDR3 sequences, 25% to 35% of them seen just once. Trimming pared 5 bases from V and 5 bases from J, leaving 18 bases between. The CDR3 contains 15 residues. The germline V gene has CDR1 SGHRS and CDR2 YFSETQ. Remarks on this clonotype: Its target is not known.

Study results and limitations: The formation of large CDR3 similarity clusters by expanded TCRs significantly exceeded that of controls.

The time point was: patch test 3, about 24 weeks after DPC sensitization. Treatment defined: therapeutic diphenylcyclopropenone sensitization with weekly scalp DPC. Sequenced material: whole blood, taken in connection with sensitization to the hapten diphenylcyclopropenone (DPC). The clonotype was recovered from a man aged 40-49 years with alopecia areata. Some clones in this sample may be carry-over from other donors' samples. The chain combines TRBV5-1 with TRBJ2-3; perhaps D is TRBD1 or TRBD2 (6 bases each). CDR3 DNA: TGCGCCAGCAGTCTGAGGGGGACCGGGGGAGATACGCAGTATTTT. It specifies CASSLRGTGGDTQYF.